This T cell receptor beta chain came from a study of CD8 T cells in ankylosing spondylitis. Findings and caveats of the study: One TCR beta motif, made up of seven to nine highly homologous variants, appeared characteristic of ankylosing spondylitis blood.

Quantitative molecular-barcoded 5'-RACE generated the TCR beta libraries. TCRdb reprocessed the 5' RACE reads via MiXCR and lists one record per CDR3 protein. The table records hundreds of thousands of distinct CDR3 sequences, 15% to 20% of them present only once. This clonotype was counted between two and nine times. Its antigen is as yet unknown. J lost 4 bases, V lost 8 bases, and 8 bases had no gene match. This CDR3 comprises 15 residues. The specimen was blood, either unsorted or a sorted T cell fraction (not recorded which). The J gene is TRBJ2-1, the V gene TRBV12-3 or TRBV12-4, with TRBD2 identical over 10 bases. This clonotype was obtained from a male donor with ankylosing spondylitis. The CDR3, as DNA: TGTGCCAGCGTGTCTAGCGGGGGAAAATACAATGAGCAGTTCTTC. Its protein is CASVSSGGKYNEQFF.